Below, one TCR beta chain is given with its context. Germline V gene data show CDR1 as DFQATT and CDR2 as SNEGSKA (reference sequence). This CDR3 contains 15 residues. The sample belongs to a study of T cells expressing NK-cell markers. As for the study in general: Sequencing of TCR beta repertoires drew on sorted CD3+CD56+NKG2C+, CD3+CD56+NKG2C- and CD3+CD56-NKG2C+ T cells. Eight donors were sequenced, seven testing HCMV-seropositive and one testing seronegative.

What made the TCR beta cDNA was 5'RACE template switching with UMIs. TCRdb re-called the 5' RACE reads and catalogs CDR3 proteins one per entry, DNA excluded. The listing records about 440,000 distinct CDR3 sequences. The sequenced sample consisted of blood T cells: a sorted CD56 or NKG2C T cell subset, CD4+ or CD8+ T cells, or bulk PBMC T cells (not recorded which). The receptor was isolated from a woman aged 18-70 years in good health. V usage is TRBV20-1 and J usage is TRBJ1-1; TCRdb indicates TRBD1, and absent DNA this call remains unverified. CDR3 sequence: CSAGRGGEKNTEAFF.